The 13 T cell receptor beta chains presented below share a single source sample, sequenced in a study of blood T cell repertoires in COVID-19. Only in-frame clones appear in the TCRdb table, and some are missing; sequencing was by immunoSEQ multiplex PCR. Among 280,000 or so clones listed, roughly 90% were seen once. The source material was PBMCs or T cells enriched from blood (not recorded which). The receptors here all came from a woman in her late teens or twenties with acute COVID-19.

The chain couples TRBV10-2 to TRBJ1-2; 11 bases line up with TRBD1. This CDR3 region has 19 residues. Trimming took 2 bases from V and 4 from J; bases not matched to a gene: 15. Germline lookup yields CDR1 WSHSY and CDR2 SAAADI. The CDR3 DNA follows: TGCGCCAGCAGTGAGATCGAAACGGTCCGAGGGACAGGGGGCTATGGCTACACCTTC. Protein product: CASSEIETVRGTGGYGYTF.

This clone appeared a single time. The genes are TRBV20-1 and TRBJ2-1, with 10 positions matching TRBD2. The CDR3 consists of 15 residues. CDR1 is DFQATT, CDR2 SNEGSKA, per germline (reference sequence). V lost 3 bases and J lost 8; bases outside the gene matches: 10. The DNA for the CDR3 is TGCAGTGCTAGTGTGCTCAGCGGGAGGGCTGATGAGCAGTTCTTC. Translated, it gives CSASVLSGRADEQFF.

The CDR3 spells CASSLDWTGQDPVNSPLHF. CDR3 bases: TGCGCCAGCAGCTTGGATTGGACAGGGCAGGATCCCGTCAATTCACCCCTCCACTTT. The chain joins TRBV5-1 to TRBJ1-6; TRBD1 matches at 8 bases. The germline V gene has CDR1 SGHRS and CDR2 YFSETQ. The J segment lost 7 bases and the V segment lost 0 bases, leaving 15 bases of the junction unmatched. This CDR3 region has 19 residues.

The rearrangement links TRBV29-1 to TRBJ2-3, with TRBD2 as a possible D gene (5 bases). The CDR3 contains 15 residues. The germline CDR1 and CDR2 sequences are SQVTM and ANQGSEA. V lost 8 bases and J lost 5, with 23 bases in between. The CDR3 bases are TGCAGCTCAACCTGGGTGGCTAGCACACAAGATACGCAGTATTTT. As protein: CSSTWVASTQDTQYF.

This clone has just one count. This chain uses TRBV19 with TRBJ2-5, with TRBD2 matching over 15 bases. The CDR3 spans 15 residues. The J segment lost 5 bases and the V segment lost 8 bases, leaving 6 bases of the junction unmatched. Germline V gene data show CDR1 as LNHDA and CDR2 as SQIVND (reference sequence). This CDR3 reads CASRSGTSGRETQYF. CDR3 in DNA: TGTGCCAGTCGTTCCGGGACTAGCGGGAGGGAGACCCAGTACTTC.

The gene calls are TRBV4-1 and TRBJ2-7; D not certain. Trimming left V 4 bases short and J 4 bases short, with 17 bases between. Germline CDR1 is MGHRA and CDR2 is YSYEKL. This CDR3 region has 15 residues. DNA of the CDR3: TGCGCCAGCAGCCCCCAGCGTATCGCGGTGTACGAGCAGTACTTC. Protein product: CASSPQRIAVYEQYF.

This chain links TRBV7-9 with TRBJ1-4; D unclear. The ends were cut back, 6 bases at V and 0 bases at J, with 11 bases in the middle. The CDR3 loop spans 15 amino acids. Looked up from germline, CDR1 is SEHNR and CDR2 is FQNEAQ (reference sequence). The CDR3 loop reads CASSARSATNEKLFF. The CDR3 DNA reads as TGTGCCAGCAGTGCGAGGAGTGCAACTAATGAAAAACTGTTTTTT.

The V and J genes are TRBV30 and TRBJ2-1; tentative D call: TRBD2 (6 bases). V dropped 4 bases and J dropped 8 bases, with 15 bases sitting between them. The CDR3 length is 13 residues. The germline gives CDR1 GTSNPN, CDR2 SVGIG (reference sequence). CDR3 region: CAWIGGVGDEQFF. As DNA, the CDR3 is TGTGCCTGGATAGGAGGGGTCGGGGATGAGCAGTTCTTC.

The count of this clone is one. A junction end diverges from the germline sequence, so it may reflect a read error. The chain joins TRBV19 to TRBJ2-1, with 15 bases identical to TRBD2. From germline, CDR1 is LNHDA and CDR2 SQIVND (reference sequence). The CDR3 covers 21 residues. CDR3 sequence reads: CASSLERTGGTSGRSYNEQFF. The CDR3, as DNA: TGTGCCAGTAGTCTAGAGAGGACTGGGGGGACTAGCGGGAGGTCCTACAATGAGCAGTTCTTC.

V is TRBV27 and J is TRBJ1-1; possible D gene TRBD1, 6 bases. The CDR3 has 11 amino acids. Germline-derived CDR1 and CDR2 are MNHEY and SMNVEV (reference sequence). V was cut by 7 bases and J by 3 bases, with 6 bases left in between. The CDR3 here is CASKGDTEAFF. Written as DNA, the CDR3 is TGTGCCAGCAAGGGGGACACTGAAGCTTTCTTT.

The V gene is TRBV15, the J gene TRBJ1-4, with D perhaps TRBD1 (6 bases). CDR1 and CDR2 from the germline V gene are LNHNV and YYDKDF (reference sequence). CDR3 size: 19 residues. V was cut by 1 base and J by 4 bases, with 22 bases left in between. The CDR3 sequence: CATSRVMRGPGKRNEKLFF. The DNA of the CDR3 is TGTGCCACCAGCAGAGTGATGCGGGGGCCAGGGAAACGTAATGAAAAACTGTTTTTT.

The chain uses TRBV7-8 and TRBJ2-7, with a tentative D call TRBD2 (5 bases). Trimming pared 1 base from V and 3 bases from J, leaving 7 bases between. Germline V gene sequence: CDR1 SGHVS, CDR2 FQNEAQ. The CDR3 is 13 amino acids. CDR3 in amino acids: CASSLGRDYEQYF. CDR3 in DNA: TGTGCCAGCAGCTTAGGTCGGGACTACGAGCAGTACTTC.

The chain joins TRBV14 to TRBJ2-1; 8 nucleotides match TRBD2. Trimming at V came to 4 bases and at J to 10 bases, leaving 12 bases not matched to a gene. Looked up from germline, CDR1 is SGHDN and CDR2 is FVKESK. The CDR3 sequence is 15 residues long. Written as DNA, the CDR3 is TGTGCCAGCAGCCCGGGTAATAGCGGGACATTCGAGCAGTTCTTC. It specifies CASSPGNSGTFEQFF.